Listed below are T cell receptor beta chains from one sample, sequenced in a study of T cells in Graves' hyperthyroidism and ophthalmopathy. One entry per CDR3 protein results from TCRdb running MiXCR on the multiplex PCR reads. Of 610,000 or so distinct CDR3 sequences listed, 46% were seen once; the top ten hold around 7.7%. Material: peripheral blood or thyroid tissue (not recorded which). The receptors were gathered from a young woman with Graves' hyperthyroidism. Both conserved end residues are part of each CDR3. The D gene is left open where the match is weak. Clone size is shown for a subset of rows, as once, few, many or a class of expanded clone.

D: -; size: many; V: TRBV12-3/TRBV12-4; J: TRBJ2-6; CDR3: CASSLLSLANVLTF; DNA: TGTGCCAGCAGTTTGTTAAGTTTGGCCAACGTCCTGACTTTC
D: TRBD1; size: many; V: TRBV5-6; J: TRBJ2-7; CDR3: CASSRTGEYGYEQYF; DNA: TGTGCCAGCAGCCGTACAGGGGAGTATGGCTACGAGCAGTACTTC
D: -; size: many; V: TRBV2; J: TRBJ1-1; CDR3: CAVRDTEAFF; DNA: TGTGCAGTACGCGACACTGAAGCTTTCTTT
D: -; size: -; V: TRBV20-1; J: TRBJ2-2; CDR3: CSGTVTGELFF; DNA: TGCAGTGGGACAGTCACCGGGGAGCTGTTTTTT
D: TRBD1; size: many; V: TRBV12-3/TRBV12-4; J: TRBJ1-4; CDR3: CASIEGQGNEKLFF; DNA: TGTGCCAGCATTGAAGGACAGGGGAATGAAAAACTGTTTTTT
D: -; size: many; V: TRBV5-1; J: TRBJ1-2; CDR3: CASSLEQYDGYTF; DNA: TGCGCCAGCAGCTTGGAACAGTACGATGGCTACACCTTC
D: TRBD2; size: -; V: TRBV7-9; J: TRBJ2-7; CDR3: CAWRGKASGFYEQYF; DNA: TGTGCCTGGAGAGGTAAGGCTAGCGGGTTCTACGAGCAGTACTTC
D: -; size: -; V: TRBV19; J: TRBJ1-2; CDR3: CASSRGGGTYEDYGYTF; DNA: TGTGCCAGTAGTCGAGGTGGGGGGACCTACGAGGACTATGGCTACACCTTC
D: -; size: many; V: TRBV13; J: TRBJ1-5; CDR3: CASSFGQKAGQPQHF; DNA: TGTGCCAGCAGCTTTGGACAGAAGGCAGGTCAGCCCCAGCATTTT
D: TRBD2; size: -; V: TRBV12-5; J: TRBJ2-7; CDR3: CASGLVLGLTSEPYEQYF; DNA: TGTGCTAGTGGTTTGGTCCTGGGCCTGACTAGCGAACCCTACGAGCAGTACTTC
D: -; size: many; V: TRBV7-2; J: TRBJ2-7; CDR3: CASSLGGDEQYF; DNA: TGTGCCAGCAGCTTAGGGGGCGACGAGCAGTACTTC
D: -; size: many; V: TRBV9; J: TRBJ1-3; CDR3: CASSAPVGPGNTIYF; DNA: TGTGCCAGCAGCGCCCCGGTGGGCCCTGGAAACACCATATATTTT
D: -; size: many; V: TRBV19; J: TRBJ2-5; CDR3: CASSIVLSRGKETQYF; DNA: TGTGCCAGTAGTATCGTGCTAAGCAGGGGAAAAGAGACCCAGTACTTC
D: -; size: many; V: TRBV2; J: TRBJ2-5; CDR3: CASSEEVGETQYF; DNA: TGTGCCAGCAGTGAGGAGGTTGGGGAGACCCAGTACTTC
D: -; size: many; V: TRBV7-8; J: TRBJ2-1; CDR3: CASSLEGGNEQFF; DNA: TGTGCCAGCAGCTTAGAAGGAGGCAATGAGCAGTTCTTC
D: TRBD1; size: -; V: TRBV20-1; J: TRBJ2-5; CDR3: CSARVDRDNQPQYF; DNA: TGCAGTGCTAGGGTGGACAGGGACAATCAGCCCCAGTACTTC
D: -; size: many; V: TRBV7-2; J: TRBJ2-2; CDR3: CASSLRQSNTGELFF; DNA: TGTGCCAGCAGCTTAAGACAGTCCAACACCGGGGAGCTGTTTTTT
D: TRBD2; size: -; V: TRBV5-1; J: TRBJ2-5; CDR3: CASSSSHGAGDVKTQYF; DNA: TGCGCCAGCAGCTCTAGCCATGGAGCGGGAGATGTAAAGACCCAGTACTTC
D: -; size: -; V: TRBV29-1; J: TRBJ1-1; CDR3: CSVRDSGSTEAFF; DNA: TGCAGCGTACGGGACTCTGGGAGCACTGAAGCTTTCTTT
D: -; size: once; V: TRBV20-1; J: TRBJ1-4; CDR3: CSARGWGAERKLFF; DNA: TGCAGTGCTAGAGGATGGGGGGCCGAAAGGAAACTGTTTTTT
D: -; size: -; V: TRBV4-1; J: TRBJ1-6; CDR3: CASSPREGRISYNSPLHF; DNA: TGCGCCAGCAGCCCAAGAGAGGGGAGGATCTCCTATAATTCACCCCTCCACTTT
D: -; size: many; V: TRBV12-3/TRBV12-4; J: TRBJ2-7; CDR3: CASSFVAGQYEQYF; DNA: TGTGCCAGCAGTTTTGTGGCGGGACAATACGAGCAGTACTTC
D: -; size: many; V: TRBV20-1; J: TRBJ1-2; CDR3: CSARDPRDYGYTF; DNA: TGCAGTGCTAGAGATCCCAGGGACTATGGCTACACCTTC
D: TRBD2; size: -; V: TRBV3-1; J: TRBJ2-5; CDR3: CASSQTSGREQETQYF; DNA: TGTGCCAGCAGCCAGACTAGCGGGAGAGAACAAGAGACCCAGTACTTC
D: -; size: many; V: TRBV13; J: TRBJ2-7; CDR3: CASSTRDPYYEQYF; DNA: TGTGCCAGCAGTACCCGGGACCCGTACTACGAGCAGTACTTC
D: -; size: -; V: TRBV4-2; J: TRBJ1-6; CDR3: CASSQEAGQNSPLHF; DNA: TGTGCCAGCAGCCAAGAGGCAGGGCAAAATTCACCCCTCCACTTT
D: TRBD1; size: -; V: TRBV5-4; J: TRBJ2-3; CDR3: CASSLLDRGSTDTQYF; DNA: TGTGCCAGCAGCCTCCTGGACAGGGGAAGCACAGATACGCAGTATTTT
D: -; size: many; V: TRBV9; J: TRBJ1-1; CDR3: CASSQGSPEAFF; DNA: TGTGCCAGCAGCCAAGGGTCCCCTGAAGCTTTCTTT
D: TRBD2; size: -; V: TRBV7-2; J: TRBJ2-2; CDR3: CASSHPGLAGVFTGELFF; DNA: TGTGCCAGCAGCCACCCTGGGCTAGCGGGAGTGTTTACCGGGGAGCTGTTTTTT
D: -; size: once; V: TRBV25-1; J: TRBJ2-5; CDR3: CASSEFGYQETQYF; DNA: TGTGCCAGCAGTGAATTCGGGTACCAAGAGACCCAGTACTTC
D: -; size: -; V: TRBV29-1; J: TRBJ2-1; CDR3: CSVSPTGTYNEQFF; DNA: TGCAGCGTCTCGCCCACAGGGACTTACAATGAGCAGTTCTTC
D: -; size: many; V: TRBV9; J: TRBJ2-7; CDR3: CASSVGAGGGYEQYF; DNA: TGTGCCAGCAGCGTAGGGGCAGGGGGAGGCTACGAGCAGTACTTC
D: -; size: many; V: TRBV10-1; J: TRBJ1-1; CDR3: CASSESRPGRGEAFF; DNA: TGCGCCAGCAGTGAGTCGAGACCAGGGCGGGGAGAAGCTTTCTTT
D: -; size: many; V: TRBV2; J: TRBJ1-4; CDR3: CASWSLEKLFF; DNA: TGTGCCAGCTGGAGCCTTGAAAAACTGTTTTTT
D: -; size: -; V: TRBV12-3/TRBV12-4; J: TRBJ1-4; CDR3: CASRAAGGDEKLFF; DNA: TGTGCCAGCAGAGCAGCGGGGGGCGATGAAAAACTGTTTTTT
D: TRBD1; size: -; V: TRBV2; J: TRBJ1-5; CDR3: CASKTTGRNQPQHF; DNA: TGTGCCAGCAAGACGACAGGGCGCAATCAGCCCCAGCATTTT
D: TRBD2; size: few; V: TRBV5-1; J: TRBJ2-7; CDR3: CASSLVSPSRFRAGGPYEQYF; DNA: TGCGCCAGCAGCTTGGTATCCCCATCTCGATTTAGGGCGGGAGGGCCCTACGAGCAGTACTTC
D: TRBD2; size: -; V: TRBV29-1; J: TRBJ2-7; CDR3: CSVVHPGGNEQYF; DNA: TGCAGCGTTGTTCATCCGGGAGGTAACGAGCAGTACTTC
D: -; size: few; V: TRBV29-1; J: TRBJ2-1; CDR3: CSASAQGGDNEQFF; DNA: TGCAGCGCCTCCGCGCAGGGTGGGGACAATGAGCAGTTCTTC
D: -; size: -; V: TRBV6-2/TRBV6-3; J: TRBJ2-5; CDR3: CASHTGPGETQYF; DNA: TGTGCCAGCCATACGGGACCAGGAGAGACCCAGTACTTC
D: -; size: -; V: TRBV24-1; J: TRBJ1-5; CDR3: CATHGDQPQHF; DNA: TGTGCCACCCACGGAGATCAGCCCCAGCATTTT
D: -; size: many; V: TRBV11-2; J: TRBJ2-6; CDR3: CASSLVPGANVLTF; DNA: TGTGCCAGCAGCTTAGTACCCGGGGCCAACGTCCTGACTTTC
D: -; size: once; V: TRBV29-1; J: TRBJ2-7; CDR3: CSVGVGDGSYEQYF; DNA: TGCAGCGTTGGGGTTGGGGACGGTTCCTACGAGCAGTACTTC
D: -; size: many; V: TRBV29-1; J: TRBJ1-1; CDR3: CSTRTQIDGGAEAFF; DNA: TGCAGCACCCGGACACAGATTGACGGGGGAGCTGAAGCTTTCTTT
D: TRBD2; size: -; V: TRBV4-3; J: TRBJ2-6; CDR3: CASSHTLAGGGNVLTF; DNA: TGCGCCAGCAGCCATACACTAGCGGGAGGGGGCAACGTCCTGACTTTC
D: -; size: -; V: TRBV5-1; J: TRBJ1-2; CDR3: CASSYDRFNYGYTF; DNA: TGCGCCAGCAGTTACGACAGGTTTAACTATGGCTACACCTTC
D: TRBD1; size: few; V: TRBV18; J: TRBJ2-7; CDR3: CASSRTGVKEQYF; DNA: TGTGCCAGCTCACGGACAGGGGTAAAGGAGCAGTACTTC
D: -; size: many; V: TRBV7-9; J: TRBJ1-2; CDR3: CASSSEINYGYTF; DNA: TGTGCCAGCAGCTCCGAAATTAACTATGGCTACACCTTC
D: TRBD1; size: many; V: TRBV27; J: TRBJ2-7; CDR3: CASSAGTGGSEQYF; DNA: TGTGCCAGCAGCGCCGGGACAGGGGGCTCCGAGCAGTACTTC
D: -; size: many; V: TRBV24-1; J: TRBJ2-2; CDR3: CATSDSRELGTGELFF; DNA: TGTGCCACCAGTGATAGCCGGGAGTTGGGCACCGGGGAGCTGTTTTTT
D: TRBD1; size: -; V: TRBV19; J: TRBJ2-1; CDR3: CASMPGQGFNEQFF; DNA: TGTGCCAGTATGCCGGGACAGGGGTTCAATGAGCAGTTCTTC
D: -; size: few; V: TRBV2; J: TRBJ2-1; CDR3: CASSELVIEYEQFF; DNA: TGTGCCAGCAGTGAGTTGGTCATCGAGTATGAGCAGTTCTTC
D: TRBD2; size: few; V: TRBV4-2; J: TRBJ2-2; CDR3: CASSQEGGRADTGELFF; DNA: TGTGCCAGCAGCCAAGAGGGCGGGAGGGCCGACACCGGGGAGCTGTTTTTT